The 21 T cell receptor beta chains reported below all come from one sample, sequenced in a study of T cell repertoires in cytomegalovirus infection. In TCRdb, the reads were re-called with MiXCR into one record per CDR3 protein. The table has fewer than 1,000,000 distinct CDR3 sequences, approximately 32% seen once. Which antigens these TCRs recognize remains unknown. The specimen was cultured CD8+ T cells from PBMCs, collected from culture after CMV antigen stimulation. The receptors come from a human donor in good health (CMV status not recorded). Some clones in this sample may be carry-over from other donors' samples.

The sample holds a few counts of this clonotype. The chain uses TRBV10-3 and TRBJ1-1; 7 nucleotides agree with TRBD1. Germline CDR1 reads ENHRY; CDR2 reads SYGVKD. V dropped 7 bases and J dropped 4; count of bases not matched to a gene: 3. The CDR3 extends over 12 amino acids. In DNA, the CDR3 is TGTGCCATCAAGACAGGGTCCACTGAAGCTTTCTTT. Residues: CAIKTGSTEAFF.

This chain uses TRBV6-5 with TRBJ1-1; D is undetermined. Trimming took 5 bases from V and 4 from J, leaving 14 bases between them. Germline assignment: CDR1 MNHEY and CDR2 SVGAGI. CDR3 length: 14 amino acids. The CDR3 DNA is TGTGCCAGCAGTGAAGAGGCGGGTATCACTGAAGCTTTCTTT. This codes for CASSEEAGITEAFF.

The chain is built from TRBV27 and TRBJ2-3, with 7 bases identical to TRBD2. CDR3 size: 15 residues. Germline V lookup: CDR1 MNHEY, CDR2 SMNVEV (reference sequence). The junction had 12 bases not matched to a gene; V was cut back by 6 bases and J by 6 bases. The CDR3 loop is CASSPSGALTDTQYF. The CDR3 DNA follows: TGTGCCAGCAGCCCCAGCGGGGCCCTAACCGATACGCAGTATTTT.

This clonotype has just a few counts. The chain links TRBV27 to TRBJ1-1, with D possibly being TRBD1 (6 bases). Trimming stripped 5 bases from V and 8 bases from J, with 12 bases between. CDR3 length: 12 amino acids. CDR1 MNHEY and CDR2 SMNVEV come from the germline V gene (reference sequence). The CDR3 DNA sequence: TGTGCCAGCAGTCGGGGGGGCTTGGAAGCTTTCTTT. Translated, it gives CASSRGGLEAFF.

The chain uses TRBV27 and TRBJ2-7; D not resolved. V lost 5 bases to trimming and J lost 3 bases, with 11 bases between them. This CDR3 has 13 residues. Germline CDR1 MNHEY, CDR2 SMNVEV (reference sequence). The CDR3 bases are TGTGCCAGCAGTCCCGTGAGGTACTACGAGCAGTACTTC. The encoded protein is CASSPVRYYEQYF.

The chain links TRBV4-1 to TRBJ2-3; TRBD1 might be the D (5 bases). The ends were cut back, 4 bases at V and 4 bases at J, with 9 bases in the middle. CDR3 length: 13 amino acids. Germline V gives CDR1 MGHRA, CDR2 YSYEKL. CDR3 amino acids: CASSLRQPDTQYF. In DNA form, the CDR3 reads TGCGCCAGCAGCCTAAGACAGCCAGATACGCAGTATTTT.

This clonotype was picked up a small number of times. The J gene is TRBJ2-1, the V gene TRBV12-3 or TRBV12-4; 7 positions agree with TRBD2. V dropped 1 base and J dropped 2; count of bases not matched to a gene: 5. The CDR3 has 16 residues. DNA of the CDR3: TGTGCCAGCAGTTTAGGCGGGGGTTTCGCCTACAATGAGCAGTTCTTC. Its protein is CASSLGGGFAYNEQFF.

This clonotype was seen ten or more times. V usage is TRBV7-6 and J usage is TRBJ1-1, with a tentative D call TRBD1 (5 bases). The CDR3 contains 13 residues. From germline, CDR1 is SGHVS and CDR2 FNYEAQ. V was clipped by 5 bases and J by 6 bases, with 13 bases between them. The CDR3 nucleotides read TGTGCCAGCAGCCTCACGGGACCTTCTGAAGCTTTCTTT. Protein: CASSLTGPSEAFF.

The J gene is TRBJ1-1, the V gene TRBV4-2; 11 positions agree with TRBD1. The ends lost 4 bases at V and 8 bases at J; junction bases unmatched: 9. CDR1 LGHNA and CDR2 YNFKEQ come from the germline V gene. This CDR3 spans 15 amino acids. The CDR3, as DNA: TGTGCCAGCAGCCGAGGACAGGGGGCTTTTGACGAAGCTTTCTTT. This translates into CASSRGQGAFDEAFF.

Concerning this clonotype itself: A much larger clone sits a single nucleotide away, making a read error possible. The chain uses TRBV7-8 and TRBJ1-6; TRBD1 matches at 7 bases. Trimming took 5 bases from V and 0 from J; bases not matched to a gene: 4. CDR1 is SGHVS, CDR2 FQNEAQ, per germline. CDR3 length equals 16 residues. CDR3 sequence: CASSTWDSSYNSPLHF. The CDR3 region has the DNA TGTGCCAGCAGCACATGGGACAGCTCCTATAATTCACCCCTCCACTTT.

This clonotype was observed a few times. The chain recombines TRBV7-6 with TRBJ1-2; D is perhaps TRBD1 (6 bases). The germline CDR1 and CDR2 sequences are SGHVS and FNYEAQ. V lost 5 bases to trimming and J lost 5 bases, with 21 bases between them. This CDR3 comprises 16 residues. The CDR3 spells CASSPGGAGRIYGYTF. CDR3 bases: TGTGCCAGCAGCCCTGGGGGCGCAGGGAGGATTTATGGCTACACCTTC. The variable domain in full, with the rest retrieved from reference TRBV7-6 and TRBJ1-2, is GAGVSQSPRYKVTKRGQDVALRCDPISGHVSLYWYRQALGQGPEFLTYFNYEAQQDKSGLPNDRFSAERPEGSISTLTIQRTEQRDSAMYRCASSPGGAGRIYGYTFGSGTRLTVV.

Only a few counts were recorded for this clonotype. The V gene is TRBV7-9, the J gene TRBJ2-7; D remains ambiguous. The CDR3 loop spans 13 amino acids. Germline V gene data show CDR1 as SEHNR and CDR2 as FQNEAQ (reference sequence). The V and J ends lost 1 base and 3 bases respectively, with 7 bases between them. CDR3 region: CASSLVWNYEQYF. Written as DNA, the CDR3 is TGTGCCAGCAGCTTAGTGTGGAACTACGAGCAGTACTTC.

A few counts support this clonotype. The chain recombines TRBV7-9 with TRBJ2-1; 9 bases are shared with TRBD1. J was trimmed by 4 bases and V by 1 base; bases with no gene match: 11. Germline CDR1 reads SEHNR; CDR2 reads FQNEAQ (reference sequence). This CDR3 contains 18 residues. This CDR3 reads CASSLGTTGDRDYNEQFF. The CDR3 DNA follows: TGTGCCAGCAGCTTAGGAACTACGGGGGACAGGGATTACAATGAGCAGTTCTTC.

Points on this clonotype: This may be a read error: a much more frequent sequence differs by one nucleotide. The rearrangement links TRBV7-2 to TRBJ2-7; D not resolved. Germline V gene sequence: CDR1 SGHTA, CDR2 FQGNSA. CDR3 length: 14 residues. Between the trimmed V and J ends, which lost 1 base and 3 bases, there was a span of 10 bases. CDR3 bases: TGTGCCAGCAGCTTAGAACAAGACGACTACGAGCAGTACTTC. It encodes CASSLEQDDYEQYF. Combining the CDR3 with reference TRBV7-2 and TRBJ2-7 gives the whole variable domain GAGVSQSPSNKVTEKGKDVELRCDPISGHTALYWYRQSLGQGLEFLIYFQGNSAPDKSGLPSDRFSAERTGGSVSTLTIQRTQQEDSAVYLCASSLEQDDYEQYFGPGTRLTVT.

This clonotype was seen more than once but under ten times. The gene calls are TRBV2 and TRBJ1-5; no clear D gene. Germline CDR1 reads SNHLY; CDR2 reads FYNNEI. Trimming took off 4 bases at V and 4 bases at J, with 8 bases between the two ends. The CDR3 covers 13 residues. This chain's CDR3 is CASSGTDNQPQHF. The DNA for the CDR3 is TGTGCCAGCAGTGGAACAGATAATCAGCCCCAGCATTTT.

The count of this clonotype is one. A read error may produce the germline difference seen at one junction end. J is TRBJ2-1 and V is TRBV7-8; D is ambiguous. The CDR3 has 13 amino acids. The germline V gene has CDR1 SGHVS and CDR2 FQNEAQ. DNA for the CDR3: TGTGCCAACAGCTTGGGCACCTACAATGAGCAGTTCTTC. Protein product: CANSLGTYNEQFF.

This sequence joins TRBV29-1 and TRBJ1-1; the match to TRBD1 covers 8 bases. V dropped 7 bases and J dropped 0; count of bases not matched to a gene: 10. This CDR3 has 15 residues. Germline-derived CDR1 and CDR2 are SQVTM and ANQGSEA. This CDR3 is CSAAGGGMMNTEAFF. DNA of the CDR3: TGCAGCGCGGCAGGGGGCGGGATGATGAACACTGAAGCTTTCTTT.

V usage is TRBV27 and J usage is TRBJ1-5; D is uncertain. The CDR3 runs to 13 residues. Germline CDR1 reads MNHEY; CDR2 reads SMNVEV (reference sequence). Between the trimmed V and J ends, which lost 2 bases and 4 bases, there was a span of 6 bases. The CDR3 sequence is CASSLVWNQPQHF. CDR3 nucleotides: TGTGCCAGCAGTTTAGTTTGGAATCAGCCCCAGCATTTT.

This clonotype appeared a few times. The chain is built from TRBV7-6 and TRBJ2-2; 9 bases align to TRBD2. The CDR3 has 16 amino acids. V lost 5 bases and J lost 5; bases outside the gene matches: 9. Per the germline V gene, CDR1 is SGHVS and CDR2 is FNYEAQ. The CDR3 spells CASSLYSGGPTGELFF. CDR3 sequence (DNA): TGTGCCAGCAGCCTTTATAGCGGGGGACCGACCGGGGAGCTGTTTTTT.

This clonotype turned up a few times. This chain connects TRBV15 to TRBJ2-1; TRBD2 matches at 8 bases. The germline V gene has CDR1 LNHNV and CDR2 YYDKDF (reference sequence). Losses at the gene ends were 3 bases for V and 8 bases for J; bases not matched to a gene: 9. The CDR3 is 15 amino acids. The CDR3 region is CATSSVGLAGDEQFF. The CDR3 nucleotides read TGTGCCACCAGCAGCGTCGGACTAGCAGGCGATGAGCAGTTCTTC.

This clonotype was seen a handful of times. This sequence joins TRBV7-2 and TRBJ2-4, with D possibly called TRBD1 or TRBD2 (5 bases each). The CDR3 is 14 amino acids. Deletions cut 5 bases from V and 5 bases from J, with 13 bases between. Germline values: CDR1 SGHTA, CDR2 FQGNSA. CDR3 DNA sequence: TGTGCCAGCAGCCCAGGAATGGGGGAAAACATTCAGTACTTC. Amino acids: CASSPGMGENIQYF.